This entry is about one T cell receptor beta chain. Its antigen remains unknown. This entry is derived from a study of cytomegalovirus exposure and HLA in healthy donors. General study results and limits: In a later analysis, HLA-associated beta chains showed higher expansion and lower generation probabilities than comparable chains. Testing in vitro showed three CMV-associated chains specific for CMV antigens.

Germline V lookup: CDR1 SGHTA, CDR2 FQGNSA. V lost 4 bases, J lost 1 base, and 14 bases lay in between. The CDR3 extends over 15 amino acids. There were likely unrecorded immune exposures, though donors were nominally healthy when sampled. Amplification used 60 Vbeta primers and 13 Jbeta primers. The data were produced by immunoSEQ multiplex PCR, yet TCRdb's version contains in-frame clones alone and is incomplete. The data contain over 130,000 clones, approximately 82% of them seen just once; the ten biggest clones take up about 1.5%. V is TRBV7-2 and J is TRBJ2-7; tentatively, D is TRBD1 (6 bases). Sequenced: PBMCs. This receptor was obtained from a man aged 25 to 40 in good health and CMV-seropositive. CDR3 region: CASSSPGHYSYEQYF. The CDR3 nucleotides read TGTGCCAGCAGCTCCCCGGGACATTATTCCTACGAGCAGTACTTC.